This T cell receptor beta chain emerged from a study of shared clonotypes between healthy human individuals. Findings and caveats of the study: The rarefaction results pointed to incomplete sorted-subset sequencing despite large depth.

Comment on this clone: Its specificity is not known.

CD8 cells classed as naive were CD45RO-negative and positively selected for CCR7, excluding terminally differentiated effector memory CD45RA+ cells. This CDR3 has 16 residues. The germline gives CDR1 SGHAT, CDR2 FQNNGV. V shed 5 bases, J shed 4 bases, and the junction held 5 bases outside the gene matches. Sorted-subset replicate PCR reactions contained 150 to 200 ng DNA, corresponding to some 28,000 T cell genomes. This table comes from immunoSEQ multiplex PCR, and its TCRdb copy is limited to in-frame clones, with some not included. The sample carries hundreds of thousands of clones, roughly 95% recorded once.

This chain connects TRBV11-2 to TRBJ2-7; 16 bases align to TRBD2. This TCR came from a woman aged 25 to 39 in good health. Input material: naive CD8+ T cells sorted from blood. CDR3 nucleotide sequence: TGTGCCAGCAGCGTGGGACTAGCGGGAGGGTTTTACGAGCAGTACTTC. Translating it yields CASSVGLAGGFYEQYF.